This T cell receptor beta chain was identified in a study of shared clonotypes between healthy human individuals. In the naive CD8 group, cells lacked CD45RO and were positively selected for CCR7, so terminally differentiated effector memory CD45RA+ cells were left out. Genomic DNA from each subset was divided evenly over several immunoSEQ plates. Clones were read by immunoSEQ multiplex PCR, and TCRdb kept only the in-frame ones, dropping some. The sample has over 2 million clones; about 95% are singletons. This CDR3 is 14 amino acids long. Trimming shortened V by 6 bases and J by 7 bases, and 19 bases separated the two germline ends. Looked up from germline, CDR1 is MNHEY and CDR2 is SMNVEV (reference sequence).

The genes are TRBV27 and TRBJ2-7; D unclear. The sequence came from a man aged 18 to 29 in good health. The sequenced sample was naive CD8+ T cells sorted from blood. In DNA form, the CDR3 reads TGTGCCAGCAGCCCCGGGTCATTACCCGAGGAGCAGTACTTC. It is translated as CASSPGSLPEEQYF.